The 30 T cell receptor beta chains given below trace back to one sample, sequenced in a study of T cell clonotyping in hematopoietic cell transplantation. TCRdb keeps only in-frame clones here, not all; method: immunoSEQ multiplex PCR. Of roughly 9,000 clones listed, 85% are singletons. The input for sequencing was PBMCs, taken 180 days after allogeneic stem cell transplant. The receptors shown here come from a female patient between 30 and 45 years old who had an allogeneic stem cell transplant, so the T cells may come from the graft donor. Some clones in this sample may be carry-over from other donors' samples.

The CDR3 DNA follows: TGTGCCAGCAGCGATTGGTGGACAGGTGGAAACACCATATATTTT. It specifies CASSDWWTGGNTIYF. The rearrangement uses TRBV11-3 and TRBJ1-3; 7 nucleotides agree with TRBD1. Trimming cost V 5 bases and J 3 bases; bases outside gene matches: 7. In germline, CDR1 is SGHNT, CDR2 YENEEA. The CDR3 runs 15 residues.

The V and J genes are TRBV4-1 and TRBJ1-6; 9 bases are shared with TRBD1. The junction had 8 bases not matched to a gene; V was cut back by 4 bases and J by 7 bases. The CDR3 is 16 residues long. CDR1 is MGHRA, CDR2 YSYEKL, per germline. The DNA of the CDR3 is TGCGCCAGCAGCCCCAGAACAGGGGGCGTGAATTCACCCCTCCACTTT. The encoded protein is CASSPRTGGVNSPLHF.

The V call is TRBV15, the J call TRBJ2-5; 12 bases line up with TRBD2. V was pared by 5 bases and J by 2 bases, with 6 bases of the junction left unmatched. The CDR3 has 16 residues. Germline CDR1 is LNHNV and CDR2 is YYDKDF (reference sequence). CDR3 loop: CATSEGTSGFQETQYF. The CDR3 DNA sequence: TGTGCCACCAGCGAAGGGACTAGCGGGTTTCAAGAGACCCAGTACTTC.

This clone has just one count. The chain uses TRBV7-9 and TRBJ1-5; maybe TRBD1 (6 bases). V lost 4 bases and J 4 bases, leaving 17 bases between the germline ends. CDR1 is SEHNR, CDR2 FQNEAQ, per germline (reference sequence). CDR3 size: 16 residues. CDR3 region: CASSSGVGTPNQPQHF. The CDR3 DNA follows: TGTGCCAGCAGCTCGGGTGTGGGGACACCGAATCAGCCCCAGCATTTT.

This clone was counted once. V usage is TRBV19 and J usage is TRBJ1-4; D is perhaps TRBD1 (6 bases). Germline CDR1 and CDR2: LNHDA and SQIVND (reference sequence). V was clipped by 3 bases and J by 6 bases, with 14 bases between them. This CDR3 contains 15 residues. DNA for the CDR3: TGTGCCAGTAGTATTAGGCAGGGGATTTATGAAAAACTGTTTTTT. As protein: CASSIRQGIYEKLFF.

This rearrangement joins TRBV7-2 to TRBJ1-6; unclear D gene. CDR3 size: 13 residues. V was cut by 1 base and J by 8 bases, with 6 bases left in between. Germline V CDR1 and CDR2: SGHTA, FQGNSA. The DNA of the CDR3 is TGTGCCAGCAGCTTAGGGAGTTATTCACCCCTCCACTTT. This encodes CASSLGSYSPLHF.

The table lists this clone with a few counts. The chain employs TRBV10-3 and TRBJ1-2; D not certain. CDR1 and CDR2 (germline): ENHRY, SYGVKD. With 6 bases removed from V and 7 bases from J, the gap between germline ends came to 12 bases. This CDR3 spans 12 amino acids. The CDR3 region is CAIRPLSAGYTF. The CDR3 coding sequence is TGTGCCATCAGGCCCCTCTCTGCTGGCTACACCTTC.

Only a few counts were recorded for this clone. CDR3: CASSLAGQGTDTQYF. CDR3 bases: TGCGCCAGCAGCTTGGCTGGACAGGGCACAGATACGCAGTATTTT. The chain has TRBV5-1 and TRBJ2-3; TRBD1 aligns across 7 bases. This CDR3 contains 15 residues. The V gene's germline CDR1 is SGHRS and CDR2 YFSETQ. Unmatched junction bases numbered 2, after V lost 0 bases and J lost 1 base.

The chain carries TRBV30 and TRBJ2-5; 9 positions agree with TRBD1. The CDR3 sequence is 14 residues long. Looked up from germline, CDR1 is GTSNPN and CDR2 is SVGIG (reference sequence). Trimming at V came to 1 base and at J to 5 bases, leaving 5 bases not matched to a gene. The CDR3 loop is CAWSEQGAEETQYF. CDR3 DNA: TGTGCCTGGAGTGAACAGGGGGCGGAGGAGACCCAGTACTTC.

This chain joins TRBV30 and TRBJ1-5, with 8 bases lining up with TRBD1. CDR1 and CDR2 from the germline V gene are GTSNPN and SVGIG (reference sequence). This CDR3 has 19 amino acids. After removal of 0 bases from V and 0 bases from J, the junction contained 13 bases not matched to a gene. The DNA for the CDR3 is TGTGCCTGGAGTGTAATGGGGGACAGGTCCCTTTATAGCAATCAGCCCCAGCATTTT. This encodes CAWSVMGDRSLYSNQPQHF.

The chain joins TRBV9 to TRBJ2-2; 9 bases are a match to TRBD2. The length of the CDR3 is 15 residues. Trimming cost V 5 bases and J 6 bases; bases outside gene matches: 8. The V gene's germline CDR1 is SGDLS and CDR2 YYNGEE. CDR3 region: CASSVASGAPGELFF. The CDR3 DNA follows: TGTGCCAGCAGTGTTGCTAGCGGGGCCCCCGGGGAGCTGTTTTTT.

The chain employs TRBV30 and TRBJ1-2, with 9 bases identical to TRBD1. The J segment lost 8 bases and the V segment lost 1 base, leaving 14 bases of the junction unmatched. The CDR3 is made up of 16 amino acids. From germline, CDR1 is GTSNPN and CDR2 SVGIG (reference sequence). The CDR3 DNA sequence: TGTGCCTGGAGTGGGGGACAGGGATTCGGCGGGCGCGGCTACACCTTC. Its protein is CAWSGGQGFGGRGYTF.

V usage is TRBV7-9 and J usage is TRBJ2-7, with D uncertain. This CDR3 region has 15 residues. Between the trimmed V and J ends, which lost 1 base and 0 bases, there was a span of 10 bases. CDR1 and CDR2 from the germline V gene are SEHNR and FQNEAQ (reference sequence). The CDR3 nucleotides read TGTGCCAGCAGCTTAGGTCCAGTGAGCTCCTACGAGCAGTACTTC. This encodes CASSLGPVSSYEQYF.

The genes are TRBV7-9 and TRBJ1-2, with TRBD1 as a possible D gene (6 bases). The V end was cut by 7 bases, the J end by 4 bases, with 13 bases between. The CDR3 contains 13 residues. Germline-derived CDR1 and CDR2 are SEHNR and FQNEAQ (reference sequence). Here the CDR3 DNA reads TGTGCCAGCACCCAGGAGACAGGCTATGGCTACACCTTC. The encoded protein is CASTQETGYGYTF.

V is TRBV4-3 and J is TRBJ1-1; the D is unclear. This CDR3 is 15 amino acids long. The germline V and J ends were trimmed by 1 base and 1 base, with 10 bases remaining between them. Germline V lookup: CDR1 LGHNA, CDR2 YSLEER. Here the CDR3 DNA reads TGCGCCAGCAGCCAAGTTTATTCAGGGAACACTGAAGCTTTCTTT. Protein: CASSQVYSGNTEAFF.

The chain couples TRBV2 to TRBJ2-3; D is perhaps TRBD2 (7 bases). Trimming shortened V by 6 bases and J by 4 bases, and 11 bases separated the two germline ends. The CDR3 has 13 amino acids. From germline, CDR1 is SNHLY and CDR2 FYNNEI. As DNA, the CDR3 is TGTGCCAGCAGCCGGGGGGCCGCAGATACGCAGTATTTT. Its translation is CASSRGAADTQYF.

CDR3 sequence: CASSFGRGDEQYF. As DNA, the CDR3 is TGTGCCAGCAGTTTTGGCAGGGGGGACGAGCAGTACTTC. This chain joins TRBV6-5 and TRBJ2-7; TRBD1 might be the D (7 bases). With 4 bases removed from V and 5 bases from J, the gap between germline ends came to 12 bases. The CDR3 contains 13 residues. The V gene's germline CDR1 is MNHEY and CDR2 SVGAGI.

The sample holds one count of this clone. The chain has TRBV6-5 and TRBJ1-1, with D unclear. Germline V gene sequence: CDR1 MNHEY, CDR2 SVGAGI. The CDR3 has 14 residues. V was clipped by 0 bases and J by 1 base, with 6 bases between them. The CDR3 DNA reads TGTGCCAGCAGTTACTCGTGGTCGAACACTGAAGCTTTCTTT. Translated, it gives CASSYSWSNTEAFF.

This clone came up once. The chain couples TRBV27 to TRBJ1-1, with D uncertain. The V gene lost 4 bases and the J gene lost 1 base, with 10 bases spanning the gap. Germline lookup yields CDR1 MNHEY and CDR2 SMNVEV (reference sequence). This CDR3 region has 14 residues. The CDR3 nucleotides read TGTGCCAGCAGTTCGTACGGTTGGAACACTGAAGCTTTCTTT. Amino acids: CASSSYGWNTEAFF.

The count of this clone is one. The chain joins TRBV7-2 to TRBJ1-6; tentative D call: TRBD1 (6 bases). The CDR3 length is 16 residues. V lost 4 bases and J lost 3, with 13 bases in between. CDR1 is SGHTA and CDR2 is FQGNSA in the germline V gene. The CDR3 region is CASSWGGRGYNSPLHF. CDR3 DNA sequence: TGTGCCAGCAGCTGGGGGGGCAGGGGCTATAATTCACCCCTCCACTTT. Filled out from reference TRBV7-2 and TRBJ1-6, the complete variable domain reads GAGVSQSPSNKVTEKGKDVELRCDPISGHTALYWYRQSLGQGLEFLIYFQGNSAPDKSGLPSDRFSAERTGGSVSTLTIQRTQQEDSAVYLCASSWGGRGYNSPLHFGNGTRLTVT.

V gene TRBV19 combines with J gene TRBJ2-2; 12 bases align to TRBD1. CDR1 LNHDA and CDR2 SQIVND come from the germline V gene (reference sequence). The CDR3 is 13 residues long. Losses at the gene ends were 11 bases for V and 9 bases for J; bases not matched to a gene: 7. The CDR3 DNA reads as TGTGCCGTGGGGGGACAGGGGGCACGGGAGCTGTTTTTT. This translates into CAVGGQGARELFF.

The V call is TRBV30, the J call TRBJ1-2; D is unresolved. Germline V lookup: CDR1 GTSNPN, CDR2 SVGIG (reference sequence). The length of the CDR3 is 12 residues. V was trimmed by 3 bases and J by 8 bases, leaving 13 bases between them. CDR3: CAWRDQKRGYTF. CDR3 in DNA: TGTGCCTGGAGGGACCAAAAGAGGGGCTACACCTTC.

The V gene is TRBV4-1, the J gene TRBJ1-2; weak D call: TRBD1 (5 bases). Germline V lookup: CDR1 MGHRA, CDR2 YSYEKL. CDR3 length: 13 residues. Trimming removed 3 bases at V and 4 bases at J, with 9 bases between. CDR3 coding DNA: TGCGCCAGCAGCCAGGAGGGACTCTATGGCTACACCTTC. It encodes CASSQEGLYGYTF.

V and J are TRBV2 and TRBJ1-2; tentatively, D is TRBD1 (6 bases). Trimming removed 2 bases from V and 3 bases from J, with 7 bases in between. Germline V gives CDR1 SNHLY, CDR2 FYNNEI. The CDR3 spans 13 residues. CDR3 protein: CASSETGYYGYTF. The CDR3 bases are TGTGCCAGCAGTGAAACAGGGTACTATGGCTACACCTTC.

The chain links TRBV30 to TRBJ1-6, with D perhaps matching TRBD1 (5 bases). Trimming took 8 bases from V and 11 from J, leaving 16 bases between them. The V gene's germline CDR1 is GTSNPN and CDR2 SVGIG (reference sequence). This CDR3 region has 12 residues. The CDR3 region is CASDSRRTPLHF. The CDR3 region has the DNA TGTGCCAGCGACAGCCGGAGGACACCCCTCCACTTT.

A single count supports this clone. The chain recombines TRBV6-5 with TRBJ2-7; D is unresolved. Germline V gene data show CDR1 as MNHEY and CDR2 as SVGAGI. V lost 9 bases and J 7 bases, leaving 16 bases between the germline ends. The CDR3 sequence is 12 residues long. CDR3 sequence (DNA): TGTGCCAGTTTTGACCCTCACGGGGAGCAGTACTTC. Protein: CASFDPHGEQYF.

The chain has TRBV29-1 and TRBJ2-3; D is unclear. There are 13 residues in the CDR3. Germline V lookup: CDR1 SQVTM, CDR2 ANQGSEA. Between the trimmed V and J ends, which lost 8 bases and 0 bases, there was a span of 12 bases. CDR3 nucleotide sequence: TGCAGCTTCCGACCCGACAGCACAGATACGCAGTATTTT. Its translation: CSFRPDSTDTQYF.

This clone was counted only a few times. The chain couples TRBV15 to TRBJ1-5; 7 positions agree with TRBD1. Per germline, CDR1 LNHNV and CDR2 YYDKDF (reference sequence). V lost 5 bases and J lost 9; bases outside the gene matches: 7. The CDR3 is 13 residues long. For the CDR3, the DNA is TGTGCCACCAGCGAGGACAGGTGGCGGCCCCAGCATTTT. Amino acids: CATSEDRWRPQHF. The full variable domain, with the rest looked up from reference TRBV15 and TRBJ1-5, is DAMVIQNPRYQVTQFGKPVTLSCSQTLNHNVMYWYQQKSSQAPKLLFHYYDKDFNNEADTPDNFQSRRPNTSFCFLDIRSPGLGDTAMYLCATSEDRWRPQHFGDGTRLSIL.

This clone was seen only once. The V call is TRBV4-3, the J call TRBJ1-1; D possibly corresponds to TRBD1 (6 bases). The CDR3 is 15 residues long. CDR1 and CDR2 from the germline V gene are LGHNA and YSLEER. Trimming took 0 bases from V and 1 from J, leaving 9 bases between them. CDR3 region: CASSQDGGGNTEAFF. CDR3 DNA: TGCGCCAGCAGCCAAGATGGGGGCGGGAACACTGAAGCTTTCTTT.

The gene calls are TRBV6-5 and TRBJ1-5; no definite D call. Looked up from germline, CDR1 is MNHEY and CDR2 is SVGAGI. The CDR3 contains 12 residues. Trimming shortened V by 4 bases and J by 7 bases, and 8 bases separated the two germline ends. This CDR3 is CASSSGSQPQHF. Written as DNA, the CDR3 is TGTGCCAGCAGTTCCGGGAGCCAGCCCCAGCATTTT.